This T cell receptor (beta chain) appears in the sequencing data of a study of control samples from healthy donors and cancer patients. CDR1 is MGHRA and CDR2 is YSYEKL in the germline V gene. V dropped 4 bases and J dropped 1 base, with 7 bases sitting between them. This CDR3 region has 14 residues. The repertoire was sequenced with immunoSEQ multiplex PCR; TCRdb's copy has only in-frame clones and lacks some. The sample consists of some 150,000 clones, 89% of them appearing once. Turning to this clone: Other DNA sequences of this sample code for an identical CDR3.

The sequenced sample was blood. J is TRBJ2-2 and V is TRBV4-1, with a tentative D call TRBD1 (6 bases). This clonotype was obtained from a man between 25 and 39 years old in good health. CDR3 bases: TGCGCCAGCAGCCGGACAGTGAACACCGGGGAGCTGTTTTTT. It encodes CASSRTVNTGELFF.